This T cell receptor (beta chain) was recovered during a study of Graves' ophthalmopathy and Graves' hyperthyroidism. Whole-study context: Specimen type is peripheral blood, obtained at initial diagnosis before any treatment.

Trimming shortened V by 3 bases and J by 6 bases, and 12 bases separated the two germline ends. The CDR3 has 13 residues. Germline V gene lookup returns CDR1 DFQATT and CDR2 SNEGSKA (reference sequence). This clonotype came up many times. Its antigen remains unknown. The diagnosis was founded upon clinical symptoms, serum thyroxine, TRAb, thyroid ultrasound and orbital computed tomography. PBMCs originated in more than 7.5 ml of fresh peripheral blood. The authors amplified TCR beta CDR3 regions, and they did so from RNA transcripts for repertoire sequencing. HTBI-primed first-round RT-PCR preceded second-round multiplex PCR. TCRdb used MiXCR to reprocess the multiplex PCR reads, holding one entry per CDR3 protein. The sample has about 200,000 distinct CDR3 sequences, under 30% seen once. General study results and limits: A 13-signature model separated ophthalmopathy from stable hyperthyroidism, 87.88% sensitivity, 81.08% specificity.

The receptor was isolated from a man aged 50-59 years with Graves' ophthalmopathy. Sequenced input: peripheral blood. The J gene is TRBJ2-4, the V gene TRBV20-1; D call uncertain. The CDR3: CSASNPELNIQYF. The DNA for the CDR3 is TGCAGTGCTAGTAATCCGGAACTAAACATTCAGTACTTC.